Listed here are 15 T cell receptor beta chains from one sample, sequenced in a study of kidney transplant recipient with SARS-CoV-2 infection. In TCRdb, the reads were re-called with MiXCR into one record per CDR3 protein. The sample consists of fewer than 250,000 distinct CDR3 sequences, 25% to 35% of them appearing once. The sequenced sample was a blood sample, obtained at baseline and on day 111 from a kidney transplant recipient. The receptor set was obtained from a male patient in his 30s who had COVID-19 and was a kidney transplant recipient. Some T cells may be transferred from the graft donor.

This clonotype was seen once. As the CDR3 is not closed by the conserved phenylalanine or tryptophan, this likely results from a read error. The chain carries TRBV6-4 and TRBJ1-2; D not certain. The CDR3 spans 17 residues. Per germline, CDR1 MRHNA and CDR2 SNTAGT. Trimming cost V 4 bases and J 4 bases, with 22 bases left between them. CDR3 bases: TGTGCCAGCAGTGGGGTAATCTCACACGGAAAGACCTATGGCTACACCTCC. Encoded protein: CASSGVISHGKTYGYTS.

This clonotype appeared many times. V gene TRBV3-1 combines with J gene TRBJ1-6; D gene ambiguous. The CDR3 extends over 15 amino acids. Germline assignment: CDR1 LGHDT and CDR2 YNNKEL (reference sequence). Trimming took 3 bases from V and 1 from J, leaving 7 bases between them. The CDR3 nucleotides are TGTGCCAGCAGCCACGGAGAGTCCTATAATTCACCCCTCCACTTT. As protein: CASSHGESYNSPLHF.

With regard to this clonotype: This may be a read error: a much more frequent sequence differs by one nucleotide. This rearrangement joins TRBV5-4 to TRBJ2-7; 8 nucleotides agree with TRBD1. The J call may be faulty, since TRBJ2-1 better matches the DNA end. The germline V gene encodes CDR1 SGHNT and CDR2 YYREEE (reference sequence). CDR3 size: 14 residues. The CDR3 DNA reads TGTGCCAGCAGCACGGACAGGGCGCGAGAGACCCAGTTCTTC. This sequence encodes CASSTDRARETQFF.

This clonotype has just a few counts. A read error may account for a junction end that differs from germline. The chain employs TRBV7-3 and TRBJ2-1, with 9 bases identical to TRBD2. CDR3 size: 15 residues. Germline CDR1 and CDR2: SGHTA and FQGTGA. This chain's CDR3 is CASSLSGGKYNEQFF. The CDR3, as DNA: TGTGCCAGCAGTTTAAGCGGGGGGAAATACAATGAGCAGTTCTTC. The full variable domain, with the rest looked up from reference TRBV7-3 and TRBJ2-1, is GAGVSQTPSNKVTEKGKYVELRCDPISGHTALYWYRQSLGQGPEFLIYFQGTGAADDSGLPNDRFFAVRPEGSVSTLKIQRTERGDSAVYLCASSLSGGKYNEQFFGPGTRLTVL.

As to this clonotype: A read error may be the cause here, since a much bigger clone is one base away. The CDR3: CASSQRVPGKTYDYTF. The CDR3 nucleotides read TGTGCCAGCAGCCAGCGCGTACCAGGAAAGACCTATGACTACACCTTC. This rearrangement joins TRBV5-4 to TRBJ1-2; no clear D gene. The CDR3 length is 16 residues. The germline gives CDR1 SGHNT, CDR2 YYREEE (reference sequence).

This clonotype was seen many times. The rearrangement uses TRBV18 and TRBJ1-1, with D perhaps TRBD1 (6 bases). The CDR3 extends over 15 amino acids. Trimming removed 2 bases at V and 2 bases at J, with 12 bases between. Germline-derived CDR1 and CDR2 are KGHSH and LQKENI. CDR3 sequence reads: CASSPMTGGNTEAFF. As DNA, the CDR3 is TGTGCCAGCTCACCAATGACAGGCGGAAACACTGAAGCTTTCTTT.

This clonotype appeared many times. This chain links TRBV2 with TRBJ1-6, with 7 positions matching TRBD1. J lost 3 bases, V lost 4 bases, and 12 bases had no gene match. CDR3 length: 18 residues. CDR1 SNHLY and CDR2 FYNNEI come from the germline V gene. The CDR3 reads CASSGNRQGKLYNSPLHF. The CDR3 region has the DNA TGTGCCAGCAGTGGGAACCGACAGGGAAAGCTCTATAATTCACCCCTCCACTTT.

The genes are TRBV4-3 and TRBJ2-5, with D perhaps TRBD1 or TRBD2 (5 bases each). The CDR3 sequence is 15 residues long. Germline V gene data show CDR1 as LGHNA and CDR2 as YSLEER. Between the trimmed V and J ends, which lost 4 bases and 2 bases, there was a span of 14 bases. The CDR3 protein is CASSPLGVPQETQYF. The CDR3, as DNA: TGCGCCAGCAGCCCACTAGGGGTTCCGCAAGAGACCCAGTACTTC.

This clonotype was seen only once. A much larger clone lies a single base off, so this may be a read error. The chain uses TRBV12-3 or TRBV12-4 and TRBJ1-5; no reliable D call. Trimming stripped 7 bases from V and 2 bases from J, with 12 bases between. The CDR3 is 14 amino acids. The CDR3 DNA is TGTGCCAGCAACCAGGCTGGAGGCAATCAGCCCCAGCATTTT. This sequence encodes CASNQAGGNQPQHF.

On this clonotype itself: Being one base from a much bigger clone, this may be a read error. The chain uses TRBV6-5 and TRBJ1-2, with 7 positions matching TRBD1. The CDR3 covers 14 residues. Looked up from germline, CDR1 is MNHEY and CDR2 is SVGAGI. The V gene end was trimmed by 5 bases and the J gene end by 7 bases; junction bases not matched to a gene: 10. The CDR3 is CASSDRVRIVGYTF. CDR3 bases: TGTGCCAGCAGTGACAGGGTCCGGATTGTTGGCTACACCTTC.

On this clonotype itself: Just one base apart from a much larger clone, this may be a read error. The genes are TRBV7-2 and TRBJ1-5, with D unresolved. The CDR3 is 13 amino acids. Per germline, CDR1 SGHTA and CDR2 FQGNSA. V was pared by 4 bases and J by 7 bases, with 11 bases between. CDR3 DNA: TGTGCCAGCAGCTCCCTGATTTTCCAGCCCCAGCATTTT. Translated: CASSSLIFQPQHF. The full variable domain, completed using reference TRBV7-2 and TRBJ1-5, is GAGVSQSPSNKVTEKGKDVELRCDPISGHTALYWYRQSLGQGLEFLIYFQGNSAPDKSGLPSDRFSAERTGGSVSTLTIQRTQQEDSAVYLCASSSLIFQPQHFGDGTRLSIL.

A note on this clonotype: One end of the junction varies from germline; a read error may be responsible. The chain couples TRBV5-5 to TRBJ1-2, with D hard to call. CDR3 length: 13 residues. Per germline, CDR1 SGHKS and CDR2 YYEKEE (reference sequence). This CDR3 is CVSSLTGDYGYTF. CDR3 coding DNA: TGTGTCAGCAGCTTAACGGGAGACTATGGCTACACCTTC.

CDR3 bases: TGCGCCAGCAGCCCTTTAGGTAGCGGGACGACAGATACGCAGTATTTT. Translated, it gives CASSPLGSGTTDTQYF. This chain links TRBV4-1 with TRBJ2-3; 8 nucleotides align to TRBD2. V dropped 4 bases and J dropped 3; count of bases not matched to a gene: 9. Germline CDR1 MGHRA, CDR2 YSYEKL. The CDR3 is 16 amino acids.

V usage is TRBV3-1 and J usage is TRBJ1-2, with D unclear. The germline V and J ends were trimmed by 5 bases and 4 bases, with 23 bases remaining between them. This CDR3 region has 17 residues. Per germline, CDR1 LGHDT and CDR2 YNNKEL (reference sequence). For the CDR3, the DNA is TGTGCCAGCAGCAGAGCAACCACTCTTCGAAGGACCTATGGCTACACCTTC. It translates to CASSRATTLRRTYGYTF.

This clonotype was detected ten times or more. The chain is built from TRBV7-4 and TRBJ1-2; D is ambiguous. This CDR3 contains 17 residues. The germline gives CDR1 SGHVT, CDR2 SQSDAQ. V gave up 5 bases and J gave up 4 bases, with 23 bases separating them. This chain's CDR3 is CASSMGCSARKTYGYTF. Here the CDR3 DNA reads TGTGCCAGCAGCATGGGTTGTTCAGCTCGAAAGACCTATGGCTACACCTTC.